This T cell receptor beta chain is from a study of T cells in Graves' hyperthyroidism and ophthalmopathy. Study results and caveats: Separating ophthalmopathy from stable hyperthyroidism was achieved by a 13 V-J model. Onset of ophthalmopathy came a median around 6.2 months after the model predicted it.

Per the germline V gene, CDR1 is SNHLY and CDR2 is FYNNEI. The CDR3 extends over 13 amino acids. Trimming took 6 bases from V and 0 from J; bases not matched to a gene: 2. Authors of the study amplified TCR beta CDR3 regions from RNA transcripts. Primed by the HTBI set, a first-round RT-PCR was run on the TCR CDR3. TCRdb redid the calling of the multiplex PCR reads with MiXCR, one entry per CDR3 protein. Altogether around 300,000 distinct CDR3 sequences are present, about 25% being singletons, with the ten largest covering over 25%. In regard to this clonotype: What it recognizes is unknown.

The TCR comes from a man aged 40-50 years with Graves' hyperthyroidism that later progressed to Graves' ophthalmopathy. The chain has TRBV2 and TRBJ2-7, with TRBD2 matching over 7 bases. The sequencing input was blood. DNA of the CDR3: TGTGCCAGCAGGGGGACTAACTCCTACGAGCAGTACTTC. Translating it yields CASRGTNSYEQYF.